The 26 T cell receptor beta chains below were found in one sample sequenced in a study of regulatory T cells in long-lasting Graves disease. Arm-PCR with iRepertoire HTBI primers amplified the CDR3 regions for these TCR beta libraries. TCRdb processed the multiplex PCR reads anew with MiXCR; each CDR3 protein has one entry. The sample carries hundreds of thousands of distinct CDR3 sequences, about 32% recorded once. As for time point: persistent/refractory GD, antithyroid drugs over 5 years with positive TRAb. Extracted RNA from PBMCs served as the source of the TCR library. This sample comprised peripheral blood mononuclear cells (PBMCs), obtained when the disease was refractory, from a patient treated with antithyroid drugs. The receptors come from a female donor with Graves disease.

This clonotype was observed a handful of times. This chain connects TRBV28 to TRBJ1-5; D may be TRBD1 (5 bases). This CDR3 is 15 amino acids long. V was cut by 3 bases and J by 4 bases, with 13 bases left in between. Looked up from germline, CDR1 is MDHEN and CDR2 is SYDVKM. CDR3 coding DNA: TGTGCCAGCAGTTTGTCGTCGACAGCGAATCAGCCCCAGCATTTT. This codes for CASSLSSTANQPQHF.

The J gene is TRBJ2-4, the V gene TRBV5-1; D not certain. This CDR3 is 17 amino acids long. Trimming took off 0 bases at V and 0 bases at J, with 13 bases between the two ends. The V gene's germline CDR1 is SGHRS and CDR2 YFSETQ. The DNA for the CDR3 is TGCGCCAGCAGCTTGGATCCGTGTCTACTAGCCAAAAACATTCAGTACTTC. Amino acids: CASSLDPCLLAKNIQYF. The variable domain in full, completed from reference TRBV5-1 and TRBJ2-4, reads KAGVTQTPRYLIKTRGQQVTLSCSPISGHRSVSWYQQTPGQGLQFLFEYFSETQRNKGNFPGRFSGRQFSNSRSEMNVSTLELGDSALYLCASSLDPCLLAKNIQYFGAGTRLSVL.

This clonotype has a handful of counts. The J gene is TRBJ1-5, the V gene TRBV7-9; no clear D gene. V lost 8 bases and J lost 4, with 12 bases in between. CDR1 is SEHNR, CDR2 FQNEAQ, per germline (reference sequence). The CDR3 length is 13 residues. The CDR3 DNA follows: TGTGCCAGCTCATCGACCGAGAATCAGCCCCAGCATTTT. Translating it yields CASSSTENQPQHF.

This clonotype was seen ten or more times. J is TRBJ1-5 and V is TRBV12-3 or TRBV12-4; unclear D gene. V was trimmed by 3 bases and J by 0 bases, leaving 9 bases between them. The CDR3 is made up of 15 amino acids. Written as DNA, the CDR3 is TGTGCCAGCAGTTTCAACAGCTATAGCAATCAGCCCCAGCATTTT. It specifies CASSFNSYSNQPQHF.

This chain joins TRBV6-1 and TRBJ1-1; D is unresolved. V was trimmed by 6 bases and J by 4 bases, leaving 15 bases between them. The germline CDR1 and CDR2 sequences are MNHNS and SASEGT. The length of the CDR3 is 14 residues. The CDR3 coding sequence is TGTGCCAGCAGGGTGGGCTCTTGGGGCACTGAAGCTTTCTTT. This sequence encodes CASRVGSWGTEAFF.

This clonotype was seen more than once but under ten times. This chain connects TRBV27 to TRBJ1-2; the D gene is possibly TRBD1 (6 bases). CDR3 length: 13 amino acids. The V gene lost 8 bases and the J gene lost 1 base, with 11 bases spanning the gap. Germline V gene lookup returns CDR1 MNHEY and CDR2 SMNVEV (reference sequence). For the CDR3, the DNA is TGTGCCAGCGGCCCACAGGGTAACTATGGCTACACCTTC. This sequence encodes CASGPQGNYGYTF.

This clonotype has at least ten counts. The chain links TRBV6-1 to TRBJ1-2; TRBD1 aligns across 7 bases. The junction had 4 bases not matched to a gene; V was cut back by 3 bases and J by 0 bases. Germline assignment: CDR1 MNHNS and CDR2 SASEGT. There are 15 residues in the CDR3. The CDR3 here is CASSEMTGPNYGYTF. In DNA form, the CDR3 reads TGTGCCAGCAGTGAGATGACAGGGCCTAACTATGGCTACACCTTC.

This chain connects TRBV3-1 to TRBJ1-6; 10 bases fit TRBD1. J gave up 8 bases and V 1 base, and 2 bases lay outside the gene matches. Germline assignment: CDR1 LGHDT and CDR2 YNNKEL (reference sequence). This CDR3 contains 15 residues. CDR3 sequence (DNA): TGTGCCAGCAGCCAAGGGGGGACAGGGGATTCACCCCTCCACTTT. Its protein is CASSQGGTGDSPLHF.

V and J are TRBV5-4 and TRBJ1-2; tentatively, D is TRBD1 (5 bases). Germline assignment: CDR1 SGHNT and CDR2 YYREEE (reference sequence). V was cut by 2 bases and J by 0 bases, with 11 bases left in between. The CDR3 contains 15 residues. CDR3 residues: CASSFGGVPNYGYTF. CDR3 DNA: TGTGCCAGCAGCTTTGGGGGAGTCCCTAACTATGGCTACACCTTC.

The chain carries TRBV15 and TRBJ1-1; possibly TRBD1 for D (5 bases). Germline V gene lookup returns CDR1 LNHNV and CDR2 YYDKDF (reference sequence). The CDR3 covers 16 residues. V lost 0 bases to trimming and J lost 0 bases, with 11 bases between them. CDR3 region: CATSRDSQGMNTEAFF. The CDR3, as DNA: TGTGCCACCAGCAGAGATTCGCAGGGAATGAACACTGAAGCTTTCTTT.

This clonotype has only a few counts. The J gene is TRBJ2-2, the V gene TRBV19; D call uncertain. Germline values: CDR1 LNHDA, CDR2 SQIVND (reference sequence). V lost 1 base, J lost 7 bases, and 10 bases lay in between. The CDR3 is 14 amino acids. CDR3 residues: CASSIGARSGELFF. The CDR3 region has the DNA TGTGCCAGTAGTATAGGGGCTCGGAGCGGGGAGCTGTTTTTT. Filled out from reference TRBV19 and TRBJ2-2, the complete variable domain reads DGGITQSPKYLFRKEGQNVTLSCEQNLNHDAMYWYRQDPGQGLRLIYYSQIVNDFQKGDIAEGYSVSREKKESFPLTVTSAQKNPTAFYLCASSIGARSGELFFGEGSRLTVL.

Concerning this clonotype itself: This may be a read error: a much more frequent sequence differs by one nucleotide. It is likely a read error, because the conserved phenylalanine at the end of the CDR3 is missing. This chain connects TRBV14 to TRBJ2-7; tentatively, D is TRBD1 (5 bases). Trimming took 8 bases from V and 7 from J, leaving 15 bases between them. The CDR3 has 12 amino acids. Germline-derived CDR1 and CDR2 are SGHDN and FVKESK. The CDR3 region is CASSVGPHEQYL. CDR3 nucleotide sequence: TGTGCCAGCTCTGTGGGGCCGCATGAGCAGTACCTC.

This clonotype was found many times. The V gene is TRBV12-3 or TRBV12-4, the J gene TRBJ2-7; D unresolved. This CDR3 region has 16 residues. Trimming took 5 bases from V and 2 from J, leaving 19 bases between them. CDR3 sequence reads: CASSPYLEPHPYEQYF. The CDR3 DNA reads TGTGCCAGCAGTCCCTACCTAGAACCCCACCCCTACGAGCAGTACTTC.

V usage is TRBV15 and J usage is TRBJ1-2; a weak D match, TRBD1 (5 bases). The length of the CDR3 is 16 residues. Germline-derived CDR1 and CDR2 are LNHNV and YYDKDF (reference sequence). Trimming pared 0 bases from V and 2 bases from J, leaving 13 bases between. The CDR3 loop is CATSREGARENYGYTF. The DNA for the CDR3 is TGTGCCACCAGCAGAGAAGGGGCCAGGGAAAACTATGGCTACACCTTC. Drawing the rest from reference TRBV15 and TRBJ1-2, the complete variable domain is DAMVIQNPRYQVTQFGKPVTLSCSQTLNHNVMYWYQQKSSQAPKLLFHYYDKDFNNEADTPDNFQSRRPNTSFCFLDIRSPGLGDTAMYLCATSREGARENYGYTFGSGTRLTVV.

This clonotype was observed a single time. The chain recombines TRBV27 with TRBJ1-5, with no clear D. The CDR3 consists of 15 residues. Germline CDR1 reads MNHEY; CDR2 reads SMNVEV (reference sequence). Deletions cut 3 bases from V and 0 bases from J, with 9 bases between. The CDR3 spells CASSLSTASNQPQHF. The DNA of the CDR3 is TGTGCCAGCAGTTTGAGTACAGCTAGCAATCAGCCCCAGCATTTT.

In its sample, this clonotype was seen many times. This chain connects TRBV6-1 to TRBJ1-5, with D unresolved. Germline loops: CDR1 MNHNS, CDR2 SASEGT. This CDR3 comprises 14 residues. V lost 4 bases, J lost 0 bases, and 7 bases lay in between. CDR3 residues: CASSATDSNQPQHF. The DNA of the CDR3 is TGTGCCAGCAGTGCCACAGATAGCAATCAGCCCCAGCATTTT.

The table lists this clonotype with a few counts. This chain joins TRBV5-1 and TRBJ2-2, with D possibly TRBD2 on 6 matching bases. This CDR3 has 13 residues. Germline loops: CDR1 SGHRS, CDR2 YFSETQ. The ends were cut back, 9 bases at V and 4 bases at J, with 13 bases in the middle. CDR3 in DNA: TGCGCCACTCACCCGGGAGTCACCGGGGAGCTGTTTTTT. Encoded protein: CATHPGVTGELFF.

This clonotype was counted a few times. The genes are TRBV7-9 and TRBJ2-5, with D possibly being TRBD1 (5 bases). Between the trimmed V and J ends, which lost 3 bases and 3 bases, there was a span of 11 bases. The CDR3 spans 14 residues. Germline CDR1 reads SEHNR; CDR2 reads FQNEAQ (reference sequence). CDR3 coding DNA: TGTGCCAGCAGCTTCGTGGGCAGGGAAGAGACCCAGTACTTC. Amino acids: CASSFVGREETQYF.

This sequence joins TRBV6-1 and TRBJ1-4; tentative D call: TRBD1 (5 bases). Looked up from germline, CDR1 is MNHNS and CDR2 is SASEGT. V was trimmed by 4 bases and J by 0 bases, leaving 15 bases between them. This CDR3 contains 17 residues. Written as DNA, the CDR3 is TGTGCCAGCAGTGGGGTCCGGGGGGTTGCAACTAATGAAAAACTGTTTTTT. Encoded protein: CASSGVRGVATNEKLFF.

This clonotype showed up just a few times. This chain links TRBV12-3 or TRBV12-4 with TRBJ1-2; D possibly corresponds to TRBD1 (6 bases). V lost 6 bases to trimming and J lost 4 bases, with 15 bases between them. The CDR3 covers 14 residues. The CDR3 bases are TGTGCCAGCAGGTATACAGGGTTCGGCTATGGCTACACCTTC. Translation: CASRYTGFGYGYTF.

This clonotype was seen more than once but under ten times. The V gene is TRBV18, the J gene TRBJ1-1; the D gene is possibly TRBD1 (5 bases). The germline CDR1 and CDR2 sequences are KGHSH and LQKENI. Deletions cut 4 bases from V and 2 bases from J, with 8 bases between. The CDR3 totals 13 residues. The CDR3 coding sequence is TGTGCCAGCTCACAACAGGCCAACACTGAAGCTTTCTTT. This translates into CASSQQANTEAFF. The full variable domain, completed using reference TRBV18 and TRBJ1-1, is NAGVMQNPRHLVRRRGQEARLRCSPMKGHSHVYWYRQLPEEGLKFMVYLQKENIIDESGMPKERFSAEFPKEGPSILRIQQVVRGDSAAYFCASSQQANTEAFFGQGTRLTVV.

This clonotype was detected ten times or more. The chain links TRBV12-3 or TRBV12-4 to TRBJ1-2, with 8 bases identical to TRBD1. The CDR3 totals 16 residues. With 6 bases clipped from V and 3 bases from J, the junction kept 12 bases outside the gene matches. The CDR3: CASRMTGANVHYGYTF. CDR3 nucleotides: TGTGCCAGCAGAATGACAGGGGCGAACGTACACTATGGCTACACCTTC.

The genes are TRBV6-5 and TRBJ1-1; D remains unclear. Trimming left V 0 bases short and J 0 bases short, with 8 bases between. The CDR3 length is 15 residues. Germline CDR1 reads MNHEY; CDR2 reads SVGAGI. The CDR3 sequence: CASSYSRHLNTEAFF. The CDR3 DNA is TGTGCCAGCAGTTACTCGAGGCACCTGAACACTGAAGCTTTCTTT.

This clonotype was detected ten times or more. The germline gene is not matched at one end of the junction; a read error may be the cause. The CDR3 DNA reads TGTGCCAGCAGCTTAGCCGGACTCTCCTACGAGCAGTACTTC. It codes for CASSLAGLSYEQYF. The V call is TRBV12-3 or TRBV12-4, the J call TRBJ2-7; a possible D gene is TRBD2 (5 bases). There are 14 residues in the CDR3.

V and J are TRBV20-1 and TRBJ1-1; D is unclear. The CDR3 runs to 15 residues. V shed 6 bases and J shed 1 base, with 18 bases lying between them. CDR1 is DFQATT, CDR2 SNEGSKA, per germline (reference sequence). DNA of the CDR3: TGCAGTGCCCTTATGGCGGGCAGGACGAACACTGAAGCTTTCTTT. Its protein product is CSALMAGRTNTEAFF.

The V gene is TRBV7-9, the J gene TRBJ2-2; the match to TRBD1 covers 9 bases. The germline V gene encodes CDR1 SEHNR and CDR2 FQNEAQ (reference sequence). The J segment lost 5 bases and the V segment lost 5 bases, leaving 3 bases of the junction unmatched. The CDR3 spans 14 residues. The CDR3 sequence: CASSRDRETGELFF. CDR3 sequence (DNA): TGTGCCAGCAGCCGGGACAGGGAGACCGGGGAGCTGTTTTTT.